This TCR beta chain originates from a study of T-cell memory formation after mild COVID-19. As for the study in general: TCR clusters were largely donor specific. Study results and caveats: Whereas later expanders leaned CD4+, clones contracting day 15 to 85 showed a balanced CD4/CD8 makeup.

This clonotype came up a few times. Its cognate antigen is unknown. MiXCR was run by TCRdb on the 5' RACE reads, yielding one entry per CDR3 protein. Here the sample spans a few hundred thousand distinct CDR3 sequences, around a tenth being singletons. The CDR3 covers 16 residues. V lost 1 base, J lost 4 bases, and 13 bases lay in between. From germline, CDR1 is SGHTA and CDR2 FQGTGA. The chain couples TRBV7-3 to TRBJ2-2; D not resolved. The sequence derives from a young man who had mild COVID-19 (a few samples of this study predate the infection). Cell type and time point are not known. The material sequenced was PBMCs or a T cell subset sorted from them (not recorded which). CDR3 sequence (DNA): TGTGCCAGCAGCTTAAGAGGTCGGCAGCGCACCGGGGAGCTGTTTTTT. Translation gives CASSLRGRQRTGELFF.